Sequencing of this TCR beta chain was carried out in a study of technical replicates of blood from a few donors. This table comes from immunoSEQ multiplex PCR, and its TCRdb copy is limited to in-frame clones, with some not included. The sample contains some 79,000 clones, 90% to 95% of which appear only once. Trimming cost V 3 bases and J 0 bases, with 10 bases left between them. CDR3 length: 15 residues. Looked up from germline, CDR1 is ENHRY and CDR2 is SYGVKD. The sample comprised T cells isolated from PBMCs. The receptor was derived from a human donor in good health. V gene TRBV10-3 combines with J gene TRBJ2-3, with D perhaps TRBD2 (7 bases). The CDR3 DNA sequence: TGTGCCATCAGTGAAGGGGGGGCAAGCACAGATACGCAGTATTTT. This codes for CAISEGGASTDTQYF.